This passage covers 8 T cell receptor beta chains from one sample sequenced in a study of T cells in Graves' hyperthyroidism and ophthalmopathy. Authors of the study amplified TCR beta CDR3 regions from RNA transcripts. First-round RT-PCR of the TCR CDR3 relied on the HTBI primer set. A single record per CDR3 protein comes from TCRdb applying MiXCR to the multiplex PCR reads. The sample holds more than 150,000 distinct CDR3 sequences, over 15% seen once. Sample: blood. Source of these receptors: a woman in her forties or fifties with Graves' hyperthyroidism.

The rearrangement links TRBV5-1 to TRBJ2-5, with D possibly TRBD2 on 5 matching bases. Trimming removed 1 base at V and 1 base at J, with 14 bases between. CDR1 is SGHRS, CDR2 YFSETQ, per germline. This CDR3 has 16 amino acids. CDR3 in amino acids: CASSLTRAVTQETQYF. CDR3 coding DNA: TGCGCCAGCAGCTTGACTAGGGCAGTTACCCAAGAGACCCAGTACTTC.

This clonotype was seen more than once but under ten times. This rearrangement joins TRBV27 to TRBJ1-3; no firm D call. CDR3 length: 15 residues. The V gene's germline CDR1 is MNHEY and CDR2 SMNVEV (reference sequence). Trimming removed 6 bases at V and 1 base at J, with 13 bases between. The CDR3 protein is CASRPTAFSGNTIYF. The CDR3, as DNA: TGTGCCAGCAGGCCCACCGCCTTTTCTGGAAACACCATATATTTT.

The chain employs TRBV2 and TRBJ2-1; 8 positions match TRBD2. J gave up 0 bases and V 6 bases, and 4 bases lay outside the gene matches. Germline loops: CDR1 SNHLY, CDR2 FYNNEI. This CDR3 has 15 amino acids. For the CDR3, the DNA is TGTGCCAGCAGAGGACTAGCCAGCTCCTACAATGAGCAGTTCTTC. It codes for CASRGLASSYNEQFF.

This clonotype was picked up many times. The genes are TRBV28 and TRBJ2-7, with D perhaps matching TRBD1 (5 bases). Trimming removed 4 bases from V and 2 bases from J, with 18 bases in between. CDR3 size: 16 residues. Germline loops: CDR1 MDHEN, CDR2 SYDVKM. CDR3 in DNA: TGTGCCAGCAGTTCCCAGAAACAGGTTTACACCTACGAGCAGTACTTC. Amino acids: CASSSQKQVYTYEQYF. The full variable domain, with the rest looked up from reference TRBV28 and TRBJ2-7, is DVKVTQSSRYLVKRTGEKVFLECVQDMDHENMFWYRQDPGLGLRLIYFSYDVKMKEKGDIPEGYSVSREKKERFSLILESASTNQTSMYLCASSSQKQVYTYEQYFGPGTRLTVT.

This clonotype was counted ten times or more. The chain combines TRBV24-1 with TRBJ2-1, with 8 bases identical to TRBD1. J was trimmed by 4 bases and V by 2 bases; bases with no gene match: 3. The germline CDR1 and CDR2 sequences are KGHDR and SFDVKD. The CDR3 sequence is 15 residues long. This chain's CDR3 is CATSDSQGAYNEQFF. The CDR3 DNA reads TGTGCCACCAGTGATTCTCAGGGGGCGTACAATGAGCAGTTCTTC.

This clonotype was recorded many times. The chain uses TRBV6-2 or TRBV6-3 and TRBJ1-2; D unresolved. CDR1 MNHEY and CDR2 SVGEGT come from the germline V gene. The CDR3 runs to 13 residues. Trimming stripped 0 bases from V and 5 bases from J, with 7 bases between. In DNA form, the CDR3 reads TGTGCCAGCAGTTACTCGCTGGGATATGGCTACACCTTC. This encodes CASSYSLGYGYTF.

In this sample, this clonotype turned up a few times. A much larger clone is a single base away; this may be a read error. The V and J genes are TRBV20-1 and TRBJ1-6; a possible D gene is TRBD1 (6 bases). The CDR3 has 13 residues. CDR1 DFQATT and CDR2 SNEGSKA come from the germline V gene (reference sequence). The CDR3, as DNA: TGCAGTGCTCTAGGGGGGGGCCGTTCACCCCCCCACTTT. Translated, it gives CSALGGGRSPPHF.

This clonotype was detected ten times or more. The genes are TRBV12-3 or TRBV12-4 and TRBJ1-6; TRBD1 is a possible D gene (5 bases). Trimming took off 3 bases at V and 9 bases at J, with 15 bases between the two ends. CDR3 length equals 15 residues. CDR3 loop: CASSFEPRGGSPLHF. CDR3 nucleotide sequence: TGTGCCAGCAGTTTTGAGCCCCGCGGGGGTTCACCCCTCCACTTT.